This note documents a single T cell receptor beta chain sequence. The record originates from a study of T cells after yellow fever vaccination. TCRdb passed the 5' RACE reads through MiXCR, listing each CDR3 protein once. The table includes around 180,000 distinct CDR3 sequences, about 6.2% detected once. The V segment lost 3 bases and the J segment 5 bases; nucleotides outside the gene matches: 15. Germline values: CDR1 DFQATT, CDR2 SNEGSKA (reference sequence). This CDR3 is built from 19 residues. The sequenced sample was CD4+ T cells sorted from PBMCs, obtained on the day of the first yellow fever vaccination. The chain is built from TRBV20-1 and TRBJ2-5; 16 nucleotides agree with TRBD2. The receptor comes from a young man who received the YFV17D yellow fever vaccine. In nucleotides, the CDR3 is TGCAGTGCTAGGGGGGATGGGGGACTAGCGGGGGGGCGGCGTGAGACCCAGTACTTC. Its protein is CSARGDGGLAGGRRETQYF.